This T cell receptor (beta chain) was sequenced for a study of T cell responses to AZD1222 COVID-19 vaccine. Germline-derived CDR1 and CDR2 are GTSNPN and SVGIG (reference sequence). The CDR3 extends over 12 amino acids. V was pared by 4 bases and J by 10 bases, with 7 bases of the junction left unmatched. Profiled with immunoSEQ multiplex PCR; TCRdb holds only in-frame clones, not every one. Among 110,000 to 150,000 clones listed, approximately 89% were seen once. As to this clone: As yet, its antigen is unknown.

Study-wide results and limits: Reportedly, close to half of spike-specific TCRs are directed against unmutated variant regions. It was only 6 or 7 AZD1222 recipients who were seropositive at baseline. Dominant at 160-218 and 743-854, vaccine-associated CD4 TCRs also spanned spike. Most donors were white British and more were female, and clonal diversity was possibly underestimated.

The sequence derives from an adult in good health. The V and J genes are TRBV30 and TRBJ2-1; TRBD2 aligns across 7 bases. This specimen consisted of peripheral blood, obtained on day 0 of AZD1222 vaccination. The CDR3 loop is CAWNHGLGEQFF. The CDR3 DNA follows: TGTGCCTGGAACCACGGACTAGGGGAGCAGTTCTTC. Full variable domain (missing parts from reference TRBV30 and TRBJ2-1): SQTIHQWPATLVQPVGSPLSLECTVEGTSNPNLYWYRQAAGRGLQLLFYSVGIGQISSEVPQNLSASRPQDRQFILSSKKLLLSDSGFYLCAWNHGLGEQFFGPGTRLTVL.